The entry below describes one T cell receptor (beta chain). The antigen remains undetermined. This clone may be a read error of a much larger clone one base away. The sample originates from a study of Graves' ophthalmopathy and Graves' hyperthyroidism. Overall study: Stable hyperthyroidism meant no ophthalmopathy within 18 months of follow-up. Overall study findings and caveats: Built on 13 signatures, a model told ophthalmopathy apart from stable hyperthyroidism with approximately 91% sensitivity and over 80% specificity. Blood shared most expanded thyroid clonotypes above 0.001 frequency. It was with approximately 70% sensitivity and around 72% specificity that the model predicted ophthalmopathy progression.

In germline, CDR1 is LNHDA, CDR2 SQIVND (reference sequence). The CDR3 extends over 15 amino acids. RNA transcripts provided the template for amplifying TCR beta CDR3 regions. Scientists carried out first-round RT-PCR using HTBI primers and then a second-round multiplex PCR. One entry per CDR3 protein results from TCRdb running MiXCR on the multiplex PCR reads. This table holds roughly 1.1 million distinct CDR3 sequences, about two fifths found once. The chain uses TRBV19 and TRBJ1-4; TRBD1 might be the D (5 bases). Sequences were obtained from peripheral blood or thyroid tissue (not recorded which). The source is an adult man with Graves' hyperthyroidism. The CDR3 coding sequence is TGTGCCAGTAGTATCGACCTCGGGGGAGGGCGAAAACTGCTTTTT. It translates to CASSIDLGGGRKLLF.